These T cell receptor beta chains were read from a single sample in a study of shared clonotypes between healthy human individuals. Profiling relied on immunoSEQ multiplex PCR, and the TCRdb table lists in-frame clones only, not all of them. The sample lists some 2,500,000 clones, roughly 93% occurring once. The sequenced material came from naive CD4+ T cells from PBMCs. These receptor sequences come from a man aged 18 to 30 in good health. Some clones in this sample may be carry-over from other donors' samples. Each CDR3 is given with its conserved first and last residue. D genes are given only for firm matches. Clone size is given for some rows only: seen once, a few or many times, or a class if the clone is expanded.

abundance,j_gene,v_gene,d_gene,CDR3aa,CDR3nt
NA,TRBJ2-7,TRBV6-6,TRBD1,CASSNRGETDEQYF,TGTGCCAGCAGTAACAGGGGAGAAACCGACGAGCAGTACTTC
NA,TRBJ2-7,TRBV6-5,NA,CASSYGLGYEQYF,TGTGCCAGCAGTTACGGGTTGGGCTACGAGCAGTACTTC
NA,TRBJ1-2,TRBV27,TRBD1,CASSFGRGTRGYTF,TGTGCCAGCAGTTTTGGCAGGGGGACTCGTGGCTACACCTTC
NA,TRBJ2-1,TRBV5-4,TRBD2,CASSSGTSGLRGNEQFF,TGTGCCAGCAGCTCCGGGACTAGCGGCCTCAGGGGCAATGAGCAGTTCTTC
NA,TRBJ1-5,TRBV5-5,NA,CASSLRPGQGQPQHF,TGTGCCAGCAGCTTGCGACCGGGTCAGGGTCAGCCCCAGCATTTT
NA,TRBJ2-1,TRBV11-3,NA,CASSLAGAAYNEQFF,TGTGCCAGCAGCTTAGCGGGAGCGGCCTACAATGAGCAGTTCTTC
NA,TRBJ2-5,TRBV21-1,NA,CASSKSVWQGSWETQYF,TGTGCCAGCAGCAAAAGCGTATGGCAGGGGTCCTGGGAGACCCAGTACTTC
NA,TRBJ1-1,TRBV11-1,NA,CASSPPRQNTEAFF,TGTGCCAGCAGCCCCCCCCGGCAAAACACTGAAGCTTTCTTT
once,TRBJ1-2,TRBV28,TRBD1,CATLTGNYGYTF,TGTGCCACTCTGACAGGGAACTATGGCTACACCTTC
NA,TRBJ2-1,TRBV28,TRBD2,CASSSTGTSGYNEQFF,TGTGCCAGCAGTTCAACCGGGACTAGCGGGTACAATGAGCAGTTCTTC
NA,TRBJ2-7,TRBV11-2,NA,CASSLDSAYEQYF,TGTGCCAGCAGCTTAGATTCCGCTTACGAGCAGTACTTC
NA,TRBJ2-2,TRBV4-1,TRBD2,CASSQWSGRDTGELFF,TGCGCCAGCAGCCAGTGGAGCGGGAGGGACACCGGGGAGCTGTTTTTT
NA,TRBJ2-1,TRBV19,TRBD2,CASSMREGRLYNEQFF,TGTGCCAGTAGTATGCGGGAGGGCCGTCTTTATAATGAGCAGTTCTTC
NA,TRBJ2-7,TRBV13,TRBD1,CASSLSRDRGIYEQYF,TGTGCCAGCAGTCTCTCCCGGGACAGGGGGATCTACGAGCAGTACTTC
NA,TRBJ2-7,TRBV2,NA,CASTQWGSRQYF,TGTGCCAGCACCCAGTGGGGTTCGCGGCAGTACTTC
NA,TRBJ2-7,TRBV9,TRBD2,CASSVELAGLEQYF,TGTGCCAGCAGCGTAGAGCTAGCGGGACTCGAGCAGTACTTC
NA,TRBJ2-3,TRBV11-3,NA,CASSPEWSTDTQYF,TGTGCCAGCAGCCCTGAGTGGAGCACAGATACGCAGTATTTT
NA,TRBJ2-7,TRBV7-3,NA,CASSLTVRGQAEQYF,TGTGCCAGCAGCTTAACGGTGAGGGGCCAGGCCGAGCAGTACTTC
NA,TRBJ2-3,TRBV7-6,NA,CASSFLVADTQYF,TGTGCCAGCAGCTTCTTAGTGGCAGATACGCAGTATTTT
NA,TRBJ2-7,TRBV9,NA,CASSVGATPGEQYF,TGTGCCAGCAGCGTAGGGGCAACCCCCGGAGAGCAGTACTTC
once,TRBJ2-3,TRBV9,NA,CASTPAALSTDTQYF,TGTGCCAGCACTCCCGCGGCCCTAAGCACAGATACGCAGTATTTT
NA,TRBJ2-7,TRBV7-6,TRBD2,CASSLTTSGSDEQYF,TGTGCCAGCAGCTTAACAACTAGCGGGAGCGACGAGCAGTACTTC
NA,TRBJ2-1,TRBV5-1,NA,CASSLVGSSYNEQFF,TGCGCCAGCAGCTTGGTGGGGAGCTCCTACAATGAGCAGTTCTTC
NA,TRBJ2-2,TRBV11-2,NA,CASSSRGAVPGELFF,TGTGCCAGCAGCTCCCGCGGGGCCGTCCCCGGGGAGCTGTTTTTT
NA,TRBJ1-4,TRBV5-1,TRBD1,CASSQGTVATNEKLFF,TGCGCCAGCAGCCAAGGGACAGTTGCAACTAATGAAAAACTGTTTTTT
NA,TRBJ2-1,TRBV14,TRBD2,CASSPILGLGFSGSSGNEQFF,TGTGCCAGCAGCCCCATACTGGGCCTCGGGTTCAGCGGGAGTTCGGGGAATGAGCAGTTCTTC
NA,TRBJ2-7,TRBV6-6,NA,CASSSPGITSYEQYF,TGTGCCAGCAGTTCCCCGGGAATAACGTCCTACGAGCAGTACTTC
NA,TRBJ2-2,TRBV19,NA,CATSKRETGELFF,TGTGCCACCTCGAAAAGGGAGACCGGGGAGCTGTTTTTT
NA,TRBJ2-5,TRBV10-3,NA,CAISESWGETQYF,TGTGCCATCAGTGAGTCGTGGGGAGAGACCCAGTACTTC
NA,TRBJ1-1,TRBV4-2,TRBD1,CASSQEATGANTEAFF,TGTGCCAGCAGCCAAGAAGCGACAGGGGCGAACACTGAAGCTTTCTTT
NA,TRBJ2-5,TRBV9,NA,CASSDQMGETQYF,TGTGCCAGCAGCGATCAGATGGGGGAGACCCAGTACTTC
NA,TRBJ1-2,TRBV7-8,TRBD1,CASSSGQGVLYGYTF,TGTGCCAGCAGCTCGGGACAGGGGGTTTTGTATGGCTACACCTTC
NA,TRBJ2-5,TRBV7-2,TRBD1,CASSLGGLTTQYF,TGTGCCAGCAGCCTAGGGGGCCTCACGACCCAGTACTTC
NA,TRBJ2-7,TRBV19,TRBD2,CASTGTSGSYEQYF,TGTGCCAGTACCGGGACTAGCGGGTCCTACGAGCAGTACTTC
NA,TRBJ2-7,TRBV7-9,NA,CASSLEHEQYF,TGTGCCAGCAGCTTAGAGCACGAGCAGTACTTC
NA,TRBJ1-2,TRBV5-1,TRBD1,CASSWQGGDYGYTF,TGCGCCAGCAGCTGGCAGGGGGGAGACTATGGCTACACCTTC
NA,TRBJ2-3,TRBV28,TRBD1,CASSEAGTGKYF,TGTGCCAGCAGCGAAGCCGGGACAGGGAAGTATTTT
NA,TRBJ2-3,TRBV2,NA,CASSETRVGDTQYF,TGTGCCAGCAGTGAAACCAGGGTCGGAGATACGCAGTATTTT
NA,TRBJ2-7,TRBV7-2,TRBD1,CASSWDRSSSYEQYF,TGTGCCAGCAGCTGGGACAGGAGTAGCTCCTACGAGCAGTACTTC
NA,TRBJ2-1,TRBV5-6,TRBD2,CASSLIAGGNNEQFF,TGTGCCAGCAGCTTGATAGCGGGAGGAAATAATGAGCAGTTCTTC
NA,TRBJ2-7,TRBV7-2,NA,CASSLGALSEQYF,TGTGCCAGCAGCCTCGGGGCACTCAGCGAGCAGTACTTC
NA,TRBJ2-7,TRBV30,NA,CAWPGASLSYEQYF,TGTGCCTGGCCAGGGGCTAGCCTCTCCTACGAGCAGTACTTC
NA,TRBJ2-7,TRBV7-3,TRBD1,CASSVRGQGSEQYF,TGTGCCAGCAGCGTCAGGGGACAGGGGTCAGAGCAGTACTTC
NA,TRBJ1-1,TRBV5-1,NA,CASSSRTFPLAFF,TGCGCCAGCAGCTCCAGGACCTTTCCATTAGCTTTCTTT
NA,TRBJ1-1,TRBV7-2,NA,CASSLQPNTEAFF,TGTGCCAGCAGCCTACAACCGAACACTGAAGCTTTCTTT
NA,TRBJ2-7,TRBV7-3,NA,CASSLRANSYEQYF,TGTGCCAGCAGCTTACGGGCTAACTCCTACGAGCAGTACTTC